The clone carrying this TCR beta chain has more than one count but fewer than ten. The target antigen is unknown. The CDR3 spans 12 residues. The germline gives CDR1 KGHDR, CDR2 SFDVKD. V was clipped by 5 bases and J by 13 bases, with 14 bases between them. One entry per CDR3 protein results from TCRdb running MiXCR on the RT-PCR reads. This sample yields 650,000 to 800,000 distinct CDR3 sequences, of which around 14% are seen a single time; approximately 6.5% belongs to the top ten. These data are taken from a study of response to subunit inactivated influenza vaccine. Notes on the study in general: Few additional T cells are recruited per seasonal influenza vaccination, authors suggested.

The sample in question was PBMCs from blood, obtained approximately 15 days before vaccination. The chain is built from TRBV24-1 and TRBJ2-1, with D perhaps TRBD1 or TRBD2 (5 bases each). This receptor was identified in a man aged 45-65 years who received an inactivated influenza vaccine. In DNA, the CDR3 is TGTGCCACCAGTGGGAACTGGGACGGTCAGTTCTTC. Translation gives CATSGNWDGQFF.